In this sample, the clone carrying this TCR beta chain turned up many times. The target antigen is unknown. TCRdb reprocessed the 5' RACE reads with MiXCR, giving one entry per CDR3 protein. The sample lists 250,000 to 300,000 distinct CDR3 sequences; around 8% were seen once. J was trimmed by 5 bases and V by 5 bases; bases with no gene match: 9. In germline, CDR1 is DFQATT, CDR2 SNEGSKA (reference sequence). The CDR3 length is 15 residues. These data belong to a study of T-cell memory formation after mild COVID-19. Study outcomes and limitations: Balance between CD4 and CD8 was seen in clones contracting day 15 to 85, and a CD4+ lean was seen in later expanders.

The chain couples TRBV20-1 to TRBJ2-2, with 9 bases matching TRBD1. This receptor was taken from a man aged 18 to 35 who had mild COVID-19 (a few samples of this study predate the infection). Cell type and time point are not known. The sample was PBMCs or a T cell subset sorted from them (not recorded which). The CDR3 protein is CSARTGGTGTGELFF. The CDR3 DNA reads as TGCAGTGCTCGAACCGGCGGGACAGGGACCGGGGAGCTGTTTTTT.